The source of this TCR beta chain is a study of blood T cell repertoires in COVID-19. Clones were read by immunoSEQ multiplex PCR, and TCRdb kept only the in-frame ones, dropping some. In the table there are around 620,000 clones, just under 90% of which are singletons. Germline V gene lookup returns CDR1 MRHNA and CDR2 SNTAGT. The CDR3 contains 20 residues. Trimming removed 2 bases from V and 0 bases from J, with 20 bases in between. The V gene is TRBV6-4, the J gene TRBJ1-6; unclear D gene. The TCR comes from a woman under 30 with acute or convalescent COVID-19. The sample was peripheral blood. This chain's CDR3 is CASSDRTWAPLASYNSPLHF. The CDR3 DNA is TGTGCCAGCAGTGACCGAACCTGGGCGCCTCTTGCCTCCTATAATTCACCCCTCCACTTT.